Presented here are 17 T cell receptor beta chains from one specimen sequenced in a study of blood T cell repertoires in COVID-19. Sequencing was performed with immunoSEQ multiplex PCR; in TCRdb, only in-frame clones are kept and a portion is missing. The sample consists of 490,000 or so clones, roughly 90% of them appearing once. The sequencing sample was made of PBMCs or T cells enriched from blood (not recorded which). These receptors were collected from a middle-aged woman who had recovered from COVID-19.

The rearrangement joins TRBV5-1 to TRBJ2-3, with 9 bases identical to TRBD2. Germline values: CDR1 SGHRS, CDR2 YFSETQ. Trimming took 2 bases from V and 0 from J; bases not matched to a gene: 1. This CDR3 region has 15 residues. CDR3 loop: CASSLSGRSTDTQYF. CDR3 DNA: TGCGCCAGCAGCTTAAGCGGGAGGAGCACAGATACGCAGTATTTT. Filled out from reference TRBV5-1 and TRBJ2-3, the complete variable domain reads KAGVTQTPRYLIKTRGQQVTLSCSPISGHRSVSWYQQTPGQGLQFLFEYFSETQRNKGNFPGRFSGRQFSNSRSEMNVSTLELGDSALYLCASSLSGRSTDTQYFGPGTRLTVL.

This clone appeared a few times. J is TRBJ1-1 and V is TRBV2; tentative D call: TRBD1 (6 bases). This CDR3 has 16 residues. The germline V gene has CDR1 SNHLY and CDR2 FYNNEI. V was clipped by 4 bases and J by 4 bases, with 19 bases between them. The CDR3 region is CASSATKSTGSTEAFF. CDR3 nucleotides: TGTGCCAGCAGTGCAACTAAAAGTACAGGGAGCACTGAAGCTTTCTTT.

V gene TRBV7-5 combines with J gene TRBJ2-4; the DNA was not used to check the table's D call, TRBD2. TRBV7-5 is a pseudogene segment. The CDR3 has 16 residues. CDR3 loop: CARSLAGGGLKNIQYF. The CDR3 DNA reads TGTGCCAGAAGCTTAGCTGGCGGAGGCCTTAAAAACATTCAGTACTTC.

This CDR3 is CASSNGQGAGYTF. DNA for the CDR3: TGTGCCAGCAGTAACGGACAGGGAGCTGGCTACACCTTC. This rearrangement joins TRBV12-3 or TRBV12-4 to TRBJ1-2; 8 bases map to TRBD1. This CDR3 comprises 13 residues. The trim removed 5 bases at V and 7 bases at J, leaving 6 bases unmatched.

V gene TRBV5-1 combines with J gene TRBJ2-2; 7 positions agree with TRBD2. The CDR3 length is 18 residues. The germline gives CDR1 SGHRS, CDR2 YFSETQ. V dropped 4 bases and J dropped 1; count of bases not matched to a gene: 13. As DNA, the CDR3 is TGCGCCAGCAGCCGTACCGGCGGGAGACCCATGAACACCGGGGAGCTGTTTTTT. As protein: CASSRTGGRPMNTGELFF.

The chain carries TRBV18 and TRBJ1-5; D unresolved. The length of the CDR3 is 15 residues. The V end was cut by 2 bases, the J end by 3 bases, with 11 bases between. Germline-derived CDR1 and CDR2 are KGHSH and LQKENI. In DNA form, the CDR3 reads TGTGCCAGCTCACCAGTCCCCCTCTACAATCAGCCCCAGCATTTT. Its protein product is CASSPVPLYNQPQHF.

V gene TRBV29-1 combines with J gene TRBJ2-5; 11 positions match TRBD2. In germline, CDR1 is SQVTM, CDR2 ANQGSEA. Germline trimming cut 3 bases from V and 5 bases from J; bases unmatched to any gene: 5. There are 14 residues in the CDR3. CDR3 bases: TGCAGCGTTGATGGCCTAGCGGGAGGTGAGACCCAGTACTTC. This encodes CSVDGLAGGETQYF.

The chain couples TRBV11-2 to TRBJ1-3, with D perhaps TRBD1 (5 bases). V gave up 0 bases and J gave up 6 bases, with 24 bases separating them. This CDR3 spans 19 amino acids. Germline V lookup: CDR1 SGHAT, CDR2 FQNNGV. CDR3 DNA sequence: TGTGCCAGCAGCTTAGATCCTCAACCCGCAGTGGGGGGAACAAACACCATATATTTT. Protein: CASSLDPQPAVGGTNTIYF.

The chain is built from TRBV5-1 and TRBJ2-7; 11 bases match TRBD1. The CDR3 runs to 15 residues. Trimming cost V 5 bases and J 5 bases; bases outside gene matches: 9. The germline V gene has CDR1 SGHRS and CDR2 YFSETQ. The CDR3 bases are TGCGCCAGCAGTGGGGGGACAGGGGGAACCAACGAGCAGTACTTC. Its translation is CASSGGTGGTNEQYF. The full variable domain, with the rest looked up from reference TRBV5-1 and TRBJ2-7, is KAGVTQTPRYLIKTRGQQVTLSCSPISGHRSVSWYQQTPGQGLQFLFEYFSETQRNKGNFPGRFSGRQFSNSRSEMNVSTLELGDSALYLCASSGGTGGTNEQYFGPGTRLTVT.

The chain has TRBV6-2 or TRBV6-3 and TRBJ1-2; D unresolved. V lost 4 bases and J 4 bases, leaving 13 bases between the germline ends. CDR1 and CDR2 (germline): MNHEY, SVGEGT. The CDR3 extends over 14 amino acids. CDR3 sequence (DNA): TGTGCCAGCAGTTCAAACGGGCTAGCCTATGGCTACACCTTC. Translation: CASSSNGLAYGYTF.

The genes are TRBV7-9 and TRBJ1-2, with D possibly being TRBD1 (5 bases). This CDR3 has 16 residues. The germline V gene encodes CDR1 SEHNR and CDR2 FQNEAQ (reference sequence). V lost 3 bases, J lost 1 base, and 15 bases lay in between. The CDR3 loop reads CASSFRTARGNYGYTF. CDR3 bases: TGTGCCAGCAGCTTCCGGACGGCAAGGGGTAACTATGGCTACACCTTC.

The V gene is TRBV3-1 (or the pseudogene TRBV3-2), the J gene TRBJ1-2; a weak D match, TRBD1 (5 bases). Trimming took 0 bases from V and 7 from J, leaving 15 bases between them. Germline-derived CDR1 and CDR2 are LGHDT and YNNKEL (reference sequence). The CDR3 runs to 15 residues. CDR3 protein: CASSQDPAGYRGYTF. Written as DNA, the CDR3 is TGTGCCAGCAGCCAAGATCCGGCAGGGTATCGTGGCTACACCTTC.

This chain links TRBV13 with TRBJ2-7; 10 bases fit TRBD1. CDR1 and CDR2 (germline): PRHDT, FYEKMQ (reference sequence). V lost 4 bases, J lost 5 bases, and 2 bases stayed unmatched. This CDR3 has 13 amino acids. The CDR3 protein is CASSWDRGHEQYF. The CDR3 DNA is TGTGCCAGCAGCTGGGACAGGGGCCACGAGCAGTACTTC.

The V call is TRBV19, the J call TRBJ1-1, with 7 bases matching TRBD1. The J segment lost 4 bases and the V segment lost 4 bases, leaving 12 bases of the junction unmatched. Germline assignment: CDR1 LNHDA and CDR2 SQIVND (reference sequence). CDR3 length equals 16 residues. CDR3 bases: TGTGCCAGTAGTACCCCGACAGGGTCAATTCGCACTGAAGCTTTCTTT. It codes for CASSTPTGSIRTEAFF.

The chain carries TRBV5-1 and TRBJ1-2, with 8 bases fitting TRBD1. Germline values: CDR1 SGHRS, CDR2 YFSETQ. The CDR3 length is 15 residues. J lost 8 bases, V lost 0 bases, and 9 bases had no gene match. This CDR3 is CASSLALDRGGGYTF. The DNA for the CDR3 is TGCGCCAGCAGCTTGGCCCTTGACAGGGGAGGCGGCTACACCTTC.

The chain joins TRBV15 to TRBJ1-2; D is ambiguous. Germline V gives CDR1 LNHNV, CDR2 YYDKDF (reference sequence). The CDR3 spans 15 residues. With 0 bases removed from V and 1 base from J, the gap between germline ends came to 9 bases. The CDR3 protein is CATSRDREGNYGYTF. For the CDR3, the DNA is TGTGCCACCAGCAGAGATCGGGAGGGTAACTATGGCTACACCTTC.

V is TRBV12-3 or TRBV12-4 and J is TRBJ1-6, with 7 bases matching TRBD1. This CDR3 is built from 13 residues. After removal of 5 bases from V and 8 bases from J, the junction contained 3 bases not matched to a gene. In DNA form, the CDR3 reads TGTGCCAGCAGTCTCGACAGGGATTCACCCCTCCACTTT. Translating gives CASSLDRDSPLHF.